Below, 4 T cell receptor beta chains from the same sample are listed, as sequenced in a study of tumor and adjacent non-tumor tissue in lung cancer. The template was RNA from unsorted bulk tissue. A modified ARM-PCR protocol with three rounds of nested PCR amplified TCRbeta. TCRdb processed the multiplex PCR reads anew with MiXCR; each CDR3 protein has one entry. The data hold about 68,000 distinct CDR3 sequences, with 55% to 70% observed a single time. Sequenced: lung tumor tissue. These receptor sequences come from a man aged 50-59 years with non-small cell lung cancer.

This clonotype was detected once. At one end, the junction sequence differs from germline, possibly due to a read error. This sequence joins TRBV11-2 and TRBJ2-3; no reliable D call. The germline V gene has CDR1 SGHAT and CDR2 FQNNGV. The CDR3 covers 16 residues. The CDR3 loop reads CPSSLGGLSRTDTQYF. The DNA of the CDR3 is TGTCCCAGCAGCTTAGGTGGGTTATCTAGAACAGATACGCAGTATTTT. The full variable domain, its missing parts supplied by reference TRBV11-2 and TRBJ2-3, is EAGVAQSPRYKIIEKRQSVAFWCNPISGHATLYWYQQILGQGPKLLIQFQNNGVVDDSQLPKDRFSAERLKGVDSTLKIQPAKLEDSAVYLCPSSLGGLSRTDTQYFGPGTRLTVL.

This clonotype was seen a few times. One end of the junction varies from germline; a read error may be responsible. The chain carries TRBV11-1 and TRBJ2-5, with TRBD1 matching over 7 bases. In germline, CDR1 is SGHAT, CDR2 FQDESV (reference sequence). The CDR3 loop spans 15 amino acids. This CDR3 reads CASSLGVGGTETQYF. As DNA, the CDR3 is TGCGCCAGCAGCTTAGGGGTAGGGGGCACGGAAACCCAGTACTTC.

This clonotype was recorded a few times. One junction end does not reproduce the germline sequence, and a read error may be involved. V gene TRBV5-1 combines with J gene TRBJ2-5; the D gene is possibly TRBD1 (5 bases). Germline values: CDR1 SGHRS, CDR2 YFSETQ. The CDR3 runs 15 residues. The CDR3 nucleotides are TGCGCCAGCAGCTTGGGGCCAGGGTACCAAGAGACCCGGTACTTC. Protein sequence: CASSLGPGYQETRYF.

Regarding this clonotype: Sequence at one end of the junction differs from germline and may be a read error. CDR3 in amino acids: CASSYSNYDYTF. In DNA form, the CDR3 reads TGTGCCAGCAGTTACTCGAACTATGACTACACCTTC. The chain links TRBV6-6 to TRBJ1-2; D ambiguous. This CDR3 comprises 12 residues. The V gene's germline CDR1 is MNHNY and CDR2 SVGAGI (reference sequence).